This T cell receptor (beta chain) derives from a study of shared clonotypes between healthy human individuals. In the case of this clone: What it recognizes is unknown. The sample has other DNA sequences that encode this CDR3 too.

Findings and caveats of the study: Naive CD4 clonotypes were shared across several donors at roughly 5.5%.

Each sorted subset replicate got 200 ng genomic DNA, approximately 27,000 genomes. Repertoires were generated with immunoSEQ multiplex PCR, while TCRdb's copy carries only in-frame clones and drops some. Among some 2.1 million clones, 90% to 95% were seen once, and the ten largest hold 0.13%. What was sequenced was naive CD4+ T cells sorted from blood. This sample's subset: CD45RA+ positively selected. This receptor was obtained from a young man in good health.

CDR3 amino acids: CASSLEVSYNEQFF. The CDR3 DNA follows: TGTGCCAGCAGCTTAGAGGTCTCCTACAATGAGCAGTTCTTC. The genes are TRBV7-9 and TRBJ2-1, with D unclear. Trimming left V 1 base short and J 0 bases short, with 4 bases between. There are 14 residues in the CDR3. Germline CDR1 is SEHNR and CDR2 is FQNEAQ (reference sequence).